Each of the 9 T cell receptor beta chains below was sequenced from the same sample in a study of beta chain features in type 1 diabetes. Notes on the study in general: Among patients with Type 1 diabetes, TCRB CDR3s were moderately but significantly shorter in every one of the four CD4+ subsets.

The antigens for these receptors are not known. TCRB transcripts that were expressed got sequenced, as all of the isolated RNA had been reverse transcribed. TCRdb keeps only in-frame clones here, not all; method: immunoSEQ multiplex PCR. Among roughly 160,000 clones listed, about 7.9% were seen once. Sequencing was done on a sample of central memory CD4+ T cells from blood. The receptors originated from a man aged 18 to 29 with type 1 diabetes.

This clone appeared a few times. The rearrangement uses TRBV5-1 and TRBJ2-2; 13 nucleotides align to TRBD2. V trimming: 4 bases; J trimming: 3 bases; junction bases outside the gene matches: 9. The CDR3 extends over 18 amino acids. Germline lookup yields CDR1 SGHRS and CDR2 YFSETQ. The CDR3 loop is CASSLTGLAGEHTGELFF. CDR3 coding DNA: TGCGCCAGCAGCCTCACAGGACTAGCGGGAGAGCACACCGGGGAGCTGTTTTTT.

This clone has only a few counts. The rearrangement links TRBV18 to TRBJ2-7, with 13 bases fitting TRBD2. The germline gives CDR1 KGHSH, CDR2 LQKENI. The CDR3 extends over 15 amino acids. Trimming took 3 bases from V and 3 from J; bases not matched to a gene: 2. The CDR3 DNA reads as TGTGCCAGCTCACCGGGGACTAGCGGGATCTACGAGCAGTACTTC. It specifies CASSPGTSGIYEQYF.

The CDR3 reads CASSGHLTGGEETQYF. For the CDR3, the DNA is TGTGCCAGCAGTGGGCATTTGACAGGGGGCGAAGAGACCCAGTACTTC. The chain is built from TRBV2 and TRBJ2-5, with 10 bases aligning to TRBD1. The CDR3 extends over 16 amino acids. Germline-derived CDR1 and CDR2 are SNHLY and FYNNEI. V lost 4 bases, J lost 3 bases, and 8 bases stayed unmatched. Filled out from reference TRBV2 and TRBJ2-5, the complete variable domain reads EPEVTQTPSHQVTQMGQEVILRCVPISNHLYFYWYRQILGQKVEFLVSFYNNEISEKSEIFDDQFSVERPDGSNFTLKIRSTKLEDSAMYFCASSGHLTGGEETQYFGPGTRLLVL.

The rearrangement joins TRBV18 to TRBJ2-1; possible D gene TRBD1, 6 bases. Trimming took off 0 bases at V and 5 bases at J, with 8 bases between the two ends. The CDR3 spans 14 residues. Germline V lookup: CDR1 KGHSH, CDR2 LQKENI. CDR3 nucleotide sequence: TGTGCCAGCTCACCACCAAACAGGGACAATGAGCAGTTCTTC. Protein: CASSPPNRDNEQFF.

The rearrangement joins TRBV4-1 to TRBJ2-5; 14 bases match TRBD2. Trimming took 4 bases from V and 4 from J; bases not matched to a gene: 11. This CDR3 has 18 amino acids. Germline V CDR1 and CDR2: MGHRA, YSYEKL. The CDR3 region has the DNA TGCGCCAGCAGCCGCAGGGGACTAGCGGGAGTTTGGGGAGAGACCCAGTACTTC. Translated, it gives CASSRRGLAGVWGETQYF.

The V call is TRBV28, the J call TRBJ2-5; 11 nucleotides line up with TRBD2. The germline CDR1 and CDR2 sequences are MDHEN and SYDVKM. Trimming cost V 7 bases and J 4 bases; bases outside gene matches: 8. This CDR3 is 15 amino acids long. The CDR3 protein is CASTPAGTSGETQYF. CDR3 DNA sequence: TGTGCCAGCACCCCGGCCGGGACTAGCGGAGAGACCCAGTACTTC.

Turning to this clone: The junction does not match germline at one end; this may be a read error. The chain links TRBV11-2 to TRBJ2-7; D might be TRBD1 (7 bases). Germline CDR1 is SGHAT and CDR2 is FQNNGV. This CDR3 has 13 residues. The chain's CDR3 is CASSLDFRQGLQF. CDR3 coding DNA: TGTGCCAGCAGCTTAGATTTCCGACAGGGACTGCAGTTC. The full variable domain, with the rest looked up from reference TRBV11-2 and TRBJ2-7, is EAGVAQSPRYKIIEKRQSVAFWCNPISGHATLYWYQQILGQGPKLLIQFQNNGVVDDSQLPKDRFSAERLKGVDSTLKIQPAKLEDSAVYLCASSLDFRQGLQFGPGTRLTVT.

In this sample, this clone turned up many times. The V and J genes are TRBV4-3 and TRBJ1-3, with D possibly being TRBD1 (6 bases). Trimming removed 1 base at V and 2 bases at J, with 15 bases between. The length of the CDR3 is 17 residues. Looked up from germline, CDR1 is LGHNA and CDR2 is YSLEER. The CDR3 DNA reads TGCGCCAGCAGCCAAGGCTCCGGGACAAACCCTGGAAACACCATATATTTT. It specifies CASSQGSGTNPGNTIYF.

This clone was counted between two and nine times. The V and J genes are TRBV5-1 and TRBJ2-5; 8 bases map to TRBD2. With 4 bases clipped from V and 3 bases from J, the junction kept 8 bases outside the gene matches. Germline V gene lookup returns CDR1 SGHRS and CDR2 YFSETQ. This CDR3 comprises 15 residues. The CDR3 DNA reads TGCGCCAGCAGCACCGGGACTAGTCAGGAAGAGACCCAGTACTTC. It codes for CASSTGTSQEETQYF.